This entry concerns a single TCR beta chain. Donors included only healthy HIV-negative adults lacking recent acute infections or vaccinations. The donors, all of them Caucasian adults, lived in Nashville, Tennessee. The entry originates in a study of shared clonotypes between healthy human individuals. Overall study context: Three plates were used per donor for CD4 naive, three for CD4 memory, two for CD8 naive and one for CD8 memory.

The germline CDR1 and CDR2 sequences are MGHDK and SYGVNS. V was shortened by 4 bases and J by 2 bases, with 15 bases between the two germline ends. The CDR3 length is 15 residues. This was a deep-level run. The repertoire was sequenced with immunoSEQ multiplex PCR; TCRdb's copy has only in-frame clones and lacks some. Among 2 million to 2.5 million clones, 85% to 95% were seen once, and the ten largest hold 0.13%. What was sequenced was naive CD4+ T cells sorted from blood. Subset meaning: CD45RA+ positively selected. The rearrangement joins TRBV25-1 to TRBJ2-7; no definite D call. The clonotype originates from a man between 18 and 29 years old in good health. The CDR3 spells CASSGARLFTYEQYF. CDR3 DNA sequence: TGTGCCAGCAGTGGGGCTAGGCTTTTTACCTACGAGCAGTACTTC.